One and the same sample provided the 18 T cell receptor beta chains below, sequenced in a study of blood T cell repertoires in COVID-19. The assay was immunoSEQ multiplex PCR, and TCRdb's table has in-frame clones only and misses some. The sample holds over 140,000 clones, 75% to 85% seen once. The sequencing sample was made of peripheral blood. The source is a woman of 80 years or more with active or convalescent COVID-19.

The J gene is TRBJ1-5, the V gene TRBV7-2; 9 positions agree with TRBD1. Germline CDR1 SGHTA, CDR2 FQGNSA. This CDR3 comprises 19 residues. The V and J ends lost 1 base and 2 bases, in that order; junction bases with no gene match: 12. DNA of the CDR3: TGTGCCAGCAGCTTAGTCGCCCCAACAGGGGGCGGTGGCAATCAGCCCCAGCATTTT. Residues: CASSLVAPTGGGGNQPQHF.

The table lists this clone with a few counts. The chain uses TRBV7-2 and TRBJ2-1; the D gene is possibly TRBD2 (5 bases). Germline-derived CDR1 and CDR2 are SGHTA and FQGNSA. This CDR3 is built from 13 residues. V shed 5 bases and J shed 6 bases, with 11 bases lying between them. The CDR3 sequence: CASSPRRGNEQFF. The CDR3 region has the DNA TGTGCCAGCAGCCCCCGACGGGGCAATGAGCAGTTCTTC.

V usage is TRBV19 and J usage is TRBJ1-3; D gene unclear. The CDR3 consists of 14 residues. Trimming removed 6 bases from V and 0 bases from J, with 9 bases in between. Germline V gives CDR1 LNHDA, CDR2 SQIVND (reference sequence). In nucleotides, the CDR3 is TGTGCCAGTAGGACTCCATACTCTGGAAACACCATATATTTT. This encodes CASRTPYSGNTIYF.

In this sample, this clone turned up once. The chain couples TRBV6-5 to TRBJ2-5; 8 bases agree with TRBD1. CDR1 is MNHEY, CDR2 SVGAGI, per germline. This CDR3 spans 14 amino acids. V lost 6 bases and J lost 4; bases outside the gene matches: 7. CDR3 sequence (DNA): TGTGCCAGCAGCCCACTCGGACAGGGAGAGACCCAGTACTTC. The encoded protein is CASSPLGQGETQYF.

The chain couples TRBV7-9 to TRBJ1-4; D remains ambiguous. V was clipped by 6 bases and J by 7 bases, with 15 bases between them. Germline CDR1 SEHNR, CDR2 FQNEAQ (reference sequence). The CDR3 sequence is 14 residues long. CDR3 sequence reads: CASRPRGVVEKLFF. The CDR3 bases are TGTGCCAGCAGGCCTCGTGGAGTGGTTGAAAAACTGTTTTTT.

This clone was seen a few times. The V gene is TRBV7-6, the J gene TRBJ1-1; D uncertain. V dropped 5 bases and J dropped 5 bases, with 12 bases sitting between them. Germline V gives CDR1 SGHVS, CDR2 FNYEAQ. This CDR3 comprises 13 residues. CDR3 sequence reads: CASSVAGVTEAFF. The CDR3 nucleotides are TGTGCCAGCAGCGTGGCCGGGGTGACTGAAGCTTTCTTT.

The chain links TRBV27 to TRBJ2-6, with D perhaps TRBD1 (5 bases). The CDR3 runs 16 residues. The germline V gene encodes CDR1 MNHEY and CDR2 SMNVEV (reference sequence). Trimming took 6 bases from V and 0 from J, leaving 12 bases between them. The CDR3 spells CASRGRVSSGANVLTF. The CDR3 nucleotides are TGTGCCAGCAGGGGCAGGGTTAGCTCTGGGGCCAACGTCCTGACTTTC.

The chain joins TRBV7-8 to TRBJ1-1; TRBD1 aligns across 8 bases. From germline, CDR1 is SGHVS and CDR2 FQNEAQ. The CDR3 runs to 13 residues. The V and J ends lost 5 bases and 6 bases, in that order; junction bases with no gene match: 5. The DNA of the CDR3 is TGTGCCAGCAGCCGGACAGGGCGTTCTGAAGCTTTCTTT. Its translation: CASSRTGRSEAFF.

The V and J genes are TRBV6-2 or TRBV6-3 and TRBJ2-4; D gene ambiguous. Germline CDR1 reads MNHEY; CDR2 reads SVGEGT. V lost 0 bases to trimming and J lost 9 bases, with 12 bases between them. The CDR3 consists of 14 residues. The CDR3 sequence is CASSYSLTLGIQYF. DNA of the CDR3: TGTGCCAGCAGTTACTCCCTTACCCTCGGCATTCAGTACTTC.

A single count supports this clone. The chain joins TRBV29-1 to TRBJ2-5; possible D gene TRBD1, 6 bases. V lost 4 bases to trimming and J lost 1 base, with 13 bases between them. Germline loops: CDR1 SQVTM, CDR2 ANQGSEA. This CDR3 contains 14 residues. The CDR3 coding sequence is TGCAGCGTTGTCGGCAGGGGAACCCAAGAGACCCAGTACTTC. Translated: CSVVGRGTQETQYF.

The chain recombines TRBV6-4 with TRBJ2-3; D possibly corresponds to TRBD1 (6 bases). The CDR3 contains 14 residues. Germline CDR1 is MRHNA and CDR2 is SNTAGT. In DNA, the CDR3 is TGTGCAACTCAAGGGGGTGAGAGCACAGATACGCAGTATTTT. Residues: CATQGGESTDTQYF.

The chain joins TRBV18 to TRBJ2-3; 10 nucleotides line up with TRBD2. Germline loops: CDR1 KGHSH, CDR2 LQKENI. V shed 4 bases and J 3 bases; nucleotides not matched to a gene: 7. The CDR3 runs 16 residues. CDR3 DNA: TGTGCCAGCTCACTCCTAGCGGGGGATCTAACAGATACGCAGTATTTT. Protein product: CASSLLAGDLTDTQYF.

CDR3 sequence: CATGTAFNEKLFF. CDR3 DNA sequence: TGTGCCACGGGGACAGCGTTTAATGAAAAACTGTTTTTT. The gene calls are TRBV15 and TRBJ1-4, with 7 bases fitting TRBD1. CDR1 and CDR2 (germline): LNHNV, YYDKDF (reference sequence). CDR3 length equals 13 residues. After removal of 9 bases from V and 4 bases from J, the junction contained 5 bases not matched to a gene.

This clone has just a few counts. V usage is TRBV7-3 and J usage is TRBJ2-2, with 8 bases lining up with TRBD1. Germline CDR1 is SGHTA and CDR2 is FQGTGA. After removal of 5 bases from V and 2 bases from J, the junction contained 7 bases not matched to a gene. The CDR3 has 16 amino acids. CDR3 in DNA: TGTGCCAGCAGCGAAGTAACAGGGGGTAACACCGGGGAGCTGTTTTTT. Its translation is CASSEVTGGNTGELFF.

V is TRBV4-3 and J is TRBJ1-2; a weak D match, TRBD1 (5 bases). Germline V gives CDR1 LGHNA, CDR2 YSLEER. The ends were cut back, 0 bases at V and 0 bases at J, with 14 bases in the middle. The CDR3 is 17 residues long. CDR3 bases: TGCGCCAGCAGCCAAGATCTCGCGCAGGGAACTAACTATGGCTACACCTTC. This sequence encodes CASSQDLAQGTNYGYTF.

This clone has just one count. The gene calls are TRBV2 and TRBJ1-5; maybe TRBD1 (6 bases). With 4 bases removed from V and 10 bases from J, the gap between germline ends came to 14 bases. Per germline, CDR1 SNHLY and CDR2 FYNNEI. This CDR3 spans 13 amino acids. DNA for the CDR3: TGTGCCAGCAGTGGGACAGCAATCAATCCCCAGCATTTT. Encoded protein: CASSGTAINPQHF.

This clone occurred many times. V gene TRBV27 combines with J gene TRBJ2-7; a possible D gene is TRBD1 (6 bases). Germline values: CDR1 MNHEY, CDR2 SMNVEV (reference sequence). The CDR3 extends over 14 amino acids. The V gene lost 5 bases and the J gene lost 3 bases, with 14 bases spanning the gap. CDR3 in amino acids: CASSTRQALYEQYF. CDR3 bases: TGTGCCAGCAGTACTCGACAGGCCCTCTACGAGCAGTACTTC.

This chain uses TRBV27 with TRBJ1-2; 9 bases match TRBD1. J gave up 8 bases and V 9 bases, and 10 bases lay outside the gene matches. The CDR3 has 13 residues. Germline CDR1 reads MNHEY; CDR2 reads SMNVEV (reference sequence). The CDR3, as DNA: TGTGCCAGTTATGGACAGGGGTTGAGGGGCTACACCTTC. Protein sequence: CASYGQGLRGYTF.